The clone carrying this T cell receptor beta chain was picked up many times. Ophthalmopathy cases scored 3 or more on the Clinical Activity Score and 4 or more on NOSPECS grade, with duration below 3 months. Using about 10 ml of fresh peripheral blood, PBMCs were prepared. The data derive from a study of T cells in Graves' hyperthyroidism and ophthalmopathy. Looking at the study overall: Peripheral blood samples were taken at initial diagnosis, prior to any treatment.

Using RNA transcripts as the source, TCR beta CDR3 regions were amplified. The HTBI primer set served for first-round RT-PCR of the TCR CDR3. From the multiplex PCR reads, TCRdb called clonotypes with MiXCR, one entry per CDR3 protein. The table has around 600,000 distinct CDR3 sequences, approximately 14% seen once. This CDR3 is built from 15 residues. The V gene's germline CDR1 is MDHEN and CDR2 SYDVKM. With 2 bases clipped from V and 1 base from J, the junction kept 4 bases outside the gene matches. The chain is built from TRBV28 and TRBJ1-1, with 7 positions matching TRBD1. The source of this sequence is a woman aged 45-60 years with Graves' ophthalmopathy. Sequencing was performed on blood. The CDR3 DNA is TGTGCCAGCAGTTTAGGGGGACAGCGGAACACTGAAGCTTTCTTT. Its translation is CASSLGGQRNTEAFF.